This T cell receptor beta chain is from a study of shared clonotypes between healthy human individuals. CDR1 and CDR2 from the germline V gene are SGHDN and FVKESK. There are 13 residues in the CDR3. V shed 4 bases, J shed 5 bases, and the junction held 5 bases outside the gene matches. The assay was carried out at the deep level. The method was immunoSEQ multiplex PCR; TCRdb's version includes in-frame clones alone and lacks a portion of them. The sample includes 450,000 to 500,000 clones, almost 80% of them seen just once. The donors, healthy adults who were HIV-negative, had experienced no recent acute infections or vaccinations.

The sequence was collected from a woman aged 35 to 49 in good health. Some clones in this sample may be carry-over from other donors' samples. V and J are TRBV14 and TRBJ2-7; 7 positions agree with TRBD1. The specimen sequenced was PBMCs. The CDR3 loop reads CASSPHRGNEQYF. The CDR3 DNA reads as TGTGCCAGCAGCCCACACAGGGGTAACGAGCAGTACTTC.